The 15 T cell receptor beta chains reported below all come from one sample, sequenced in a study of PD-1 blockade in classical Hodgkin lymphoma. Each of the patients experienced relapse following autologous stem cell transplantation, and their brentuximab vedotin exposure differed. Researchers report purifying CD4+ T cells from thawed PBMCs by magnetic negative selection. TCRdb keeps only in-frame clones here, not all; method: immunoSEQ multiplex PCR. The sample gives thousands of clones, 87% of which show up once; roughly 0.88% is in the top ten. This specimen consisted of CD4+ T cells from blood, obtained at baseline. These receptors all stem from a human donor with classical Hodgkin lymphoma.

V gene TRBV5-1 combines with J gene TRBJ1-3, with D possibly matching TRBD1 (5 bases). The germline CDR1 and CDR2 sequences are SGHRS and YFSETQ. This CDR3 spans 16 amino acids. V was shortened by 4 bases and J by 7 bases, with 21 bases between the two germline ends. CDR3 region: CASSAGFSSPRNTIYF. CDR3 in DNA: TGCGCCAGCAGCGCAGGGTTTTCCTCCCCTCGGAACACCATATATTTT.

The chain joins TRBV5-8 to TRBJ1-1; D is undetermined. The germline gives CDR1 SGHTS, CDR2 YDEGEE. V was shortened by 1 base and J by 6 bases, with 10 bases between the two germline ends. The CDR3 spans 13 residues. DNA of the CDR3: TGTGCCAGCAGCTTGTTCCGAGCTCCTGAAGCTTTCTTT. Its translation: CASSLFRAPEAFF. Full variable domain (missing parts from reference TRBV5-8 and TRBJ1-1): EAGVTQSPTHLIKTRGQQATLRCSPISGHTSVYWYQQALGLGLQFLLWYDEGEERNRGNFPPRFSGRQFPNYSSELNVNALELEDSALYLCASSLFRAPEAFFGQGTRLTVV.

This clone was seen a single time. The chain joins TRBV7-9 to TRBJ2-7; D gene uncertain. The germline V gene encodes CDR1 SEHNR and CDR2 FQNEAQ (reference sequence). The CDR3 loop spans 14 amino acids. V lost 5 bases to trimming and J lost 4 bases, with 15 bases between them. The CDR3 spells CASSIKTSLYEQYF. The CDR3 DNA reads TGTGCCAGCAGCATTAAAACATCATTGTACGAGCAGTACTTC. Full variable domain (outside the CDR3, taken from reference TRBV7-9 and TRBJ2-7): DTGVSQNPRHKITKRGQNVTFRCDPISEHNRLYWYRQTLGQGPEFLTYFQNEAQLEKSRLLSDRFSAERPKGSFSTLEIQRTEQGDSAMYLCASSIKTSLYEQYFGPGTRLTVT.

The V and J genes are TRBV12-5 and TRBJ2-7, with D maybe TRBD1 (6 bases). The CDR3 extends over 16 amino acids. Per germline, CDR1 LGHNT and CDR2 FRNRAP. V lost 6 bases to trimming and J lost 7 bases, with 25 bases between them. As DNA, the CDR3 is TGTGCTAGTGGCTCCACTCAGGGGTTCGAATGGGGGGAGCAGTACTTC. It codes for CASGSTQGFEWGEQYF.

This chain connects TRBV11-2 to TRBJ1-1; no definite D call. V was clipped by 0 bases and J by 1 base, with 3 bases between them. The CDR3 contains 13 residues. The germline gives CDR1 SGHAT, CDR2 FQNNGV. CDR3 in amino acids: CASSLEGNTEAFF. DNA of the CDR3: TGTGCCAGCAGCTTAGAGGGGAACACTGAAGCTTTCTTT.

The CDR3 coding sequence is TGCGCCAGCAGCTTGGCGCTACTGGGGAATGAGCAGTTCTTC. It translates to CASSLALLGNEQFF. The chain recombines TRBV5-1 with TRBJ2-1; D remains unclear. V lost 0 bases and J 7 bases, leaving 11 bases between the germline ends. In germline, CDR1 is SGHRS, CDR2 YFSETQ. The CDR3 is 14 residues long.

The chain couples TRBV4-1 to TRBJ1-5; D may be TRBD1 (6 bases). The V gene's germline CDR1 is MGHRA and CDR2 YSYEKL. The V end was cut by 6 bases, the J end by 2 bases, with 14 bases between. This CDR3 has 15 amino acids. CDR3: CASREGGLGNQPQHF. In DNA form, the CDR3 reads TGCGCCAGCAGAGAGGGGGGTTTGGGCAATCAGCCCCAGCATTTT.

The chain couples TRBV2 to TRBJ1-5; TRBD1 might be the D (5 bases). The CDR3 is 14 amino acids. Germline CDR1 reads SNHLY; CDR2 reads FYNNEI. V was trimmed by 4 bases and J by 6 bases, leaving 13 bases between them. This chain's CDR3 is CASSVGRAGQPQHF. The CDR3 DNA sequence: TGTGCCAGCAGTGTGGGCAGGGCAGGTCAGCCCCAGCATTTT.

This chain joins TRBV28 and TRBJ1-2, with 11 positions matching TRBD1. Germline lookup yields CDR1 MDHEN and CDR2 SYDVKM. V dropped 5 bases and J dropped 7; count of bases not matched to a gene: 9. This CDR3 contains 15 residues. The CDR3 bases are TGTGCCAGCAGTGGCTGGACAGGGGGCGGTGGTGGCTACACCTTC. Amino acids: CASSGWTGGGGGYTF.

CDR3 sequence reads: CASSDLTGPYEQYF. CDR3 nucleotide sequence: TGTGCCAGTAGTGACCTGACAGGGCCCTACGAGCAGTACTTC. The genes are TRBV19 and TRBJ2-7; 7 bases agree with TRBD1. CDR3 length equals 14 residues. Germline V gives CDR1 LNHDA, CDR2 SQIVND (reference sequence). V was clipped by 5 bases and J by 2 bases; unmatched bases: 6.

This chain joins TRBV7-9 and TRBJ2-4; D uncertain. V lost 0 bases, J lost 5 bases, and 5 bases lay in between. CDR1 SEHNR and CDR2 FQNEAQ come from the germline V gene (reference sequence). The CDR3 spans 13 residues. The CDR3 nucleotides are TGTGCCAGCAGCTTAGCCACCGAAAACATTCAGTACTTC. Its protein is CASSLATENIQYF.

This clone occurred once. Its ends do not fully match the called genes, so a read error is possible. J is TRBJ2-3 and V is TRBV7-2; D may be TRBD2 (5 bases). This CDR3 comprises 11 residues. The germline gives CDR1 SGHTA, CDR2 FQGNSA. CDR3 region: CASSLERTSNF. Written as DNA, the CDR3 is TGTGCCAGCAGCTTGGAACGGACTTCGAATTTT. Based on the CDR3 plus reference TRBV7-2 and TRBJ2-3, the full variable domain is GAGVSQSPSNKVTEKGKDVELRCDPISGHTALYWYRQSLGQGLEFLIYFQGNSAPDKSGLPSDRFSAERTGGSVSTLTIQRTQQEDSAVYLCASSLERTSNFGPGTRLTVL.

V gene TRBV6-5 combines with J gene TRBJ1-5, with 8 bases lining up with TRBD1. V was clipped by 5 bases and J by 7 bases; unmatched bases: 7. Germline CDR1 is MNHEY and CDR2 is SVGAGI. CDR3 size: 14 residues. The CDR3 region has the DNA TGTGCCAGCAGTACTCCGACAGGGGTCCAGCCCCAGCATTTT. It is translated as CASSTPTGVQPQHF.

This clone was observed once. Here the CDR3 reads CAWFSGRGKSEAFF. The CDR3 DNA follows: TGTGCCTGGTTCTCGGGGAGAGGGAAGTCCGAAGCTTTCTTT. V and J are TRBV30 and TRBJ1-1; D not resolved. Germline V CDR1 and CDR2: GTSNPN, SVGIG (reference sequence). V lost 5 bases, J lost 8 bases, and 21 bases lay in between. This CDR3 contains 14 residues.

A single count supports this clone. The chain carries TRBV10-3 and TRBJ1-2; no firm D call. This CDR3 is 13 amino acids long. CDR1 and CDR2 from the germline V gene are ENHRY and SYGVKD. Trimming removed 1 base at V and 2 bases at J, with 5 bases between. The CDR3 region is CAISEYQNYGYTF. CDR3 nucleotide sequence: TGTGCCATCAGTGAGTACCAGAACTATGGCTACACCTTC.